One and the same sample provided the 7 T cell receptor beta chains below, sequenced in a study of human T cells and chemical hapten exposure. TCRdb passed the RACE reads through MiXCR, listing each CDR3 protein once. The sample lists 150,000 to 200,000 distinct CDR3 sequences, about a quarter occurring once. Documented time point: patch test 3, about 24 weeks after DPC sensitization. Treatment defined: therapeutic diphenylcyclopropenone sensitization with weekly scalp DPC. The sequencing here drew on whole blood, taken in connection with sensitization to the hapten diphenylcyclopropenone (DPC). These TCRs come from a woman aged 18-30 years with alopecia areata. Some clones in this sample may be carry-over from other donors' samples.

This clonotype was observed a few times. This chain connects TRBV10-3 to TRBJ1-5; 9 bases agree with TRBD1. Germline V CDR1 and CDR2: ENHRY, SYGVKD. The J segment lost 2 bases and the V segment lost 5 bases, leaving 7 bases of the junction unmatched. The CDR3 consists of 16 residues. The CDR3 region has the DNA TGTGCCATCAGTAATACAGGGGGCCTGGGCAATCAGCCCCAGCATTTT. It is translated as CAISNTGGLGNQPQHF.

The V call is TRBV25-1, the J call TRBJ1-4; 8 nucleotides match TRBD1. V shed 2 bases, J shed 14 bases, and the junction held 7 bases outside the gene matches. The germline gives CDR1 MGHDK, CDR2 SYGVNS. The CDR3 totals 13 residues. The CDR3 coding sequence is TGTGCCAGCAGTGAAGGGGGGGACAGGCGGCTGTTTTTT. It yields the protein CASSEGGDRRLFF.

This clonotype showed up just a few times. The chain carries TRBV5-1 and TRBJ2-7; D may be TRBD1 (6 bases). Trimming took off 4 bases at V and 5 bases at J, with 13 bases between the two ends. Germline V gene sequence: CDR1 SGHRS, CDR2 YFSETQ. CDR3 length: 13 amino acids. The CDR3 coding sequence is TGCGCCAGCAGCCAGATGACAGGAAACGAGCAGTACTTC. Translated, it gives CASSQMTGNEQYF.

This clonotype occurred a few times. This rearrangement joins TRBV4-1 to TRBJ2-7, with D possibly matching TRBD2 (6 bases). The V gene's germline CDR1 is MGHRA and CDR2 YSYEKL. The CDR3 runs 15 residues. Trimming cost V 6 bases and J 3 bases, with 18 bases left between them. CDR3 region: CASRRRAGLLYEQYF. DNA of the CDR3: TGCGCCAGCAGGCGGAGGGCGGGACTCCTCTACGAGCAGTACTTC.

This clonotype was counted between two and nine times. The chain combines TRBV29-1 with TRBJ2-1, with 10 bases lining up with TRBD2. In germline, CDR1 is SQVTM, CDR2 ANQGSEA. Losses at the gene ends were 7 bases for V and 8 bases for J; bases not matched to a gene: 14. The CDR3 has 15 amino acids. The CDR3, as DNA: TGCAGCGAGATGCCACTAGCGGGGCCGAGGGATGAGCAGTTCTTC. Amino acid sequence: CSEMPLAGPRDEQFF.

The V call is TRBV20-1, the J call TRBJ2-1; the D is unclear. Between the trimmed V and J ends, which lost 8 bases and 2 bases, there was a span of 13 bases. Germline V gene data show CDR1 as DFQATT and CDR2 as SNEGSKA (reference sequence). The CDR3 length is 13 residues. CDR3 loop: CSQRGLAYNEQFF. CDR3 bases: TGCAGTCAGCGCGGCCTAGCCTACAATGAGCAGTTCTTC.

This clonotype was counted only a few times. The chain combines TRBV9 with TRBJ1-2; unclear D gene. The CDR3 loop spans 13 amino acids. Germline-derived CDR1 and CDR2 are SGDLS and YYNGEE. Trimming left V 3 bases short and J 4 bases short, with 10 bases between. The CDR3 bases are TGTGCCAGCAGCGCACACGGTTCCTATGGCTACACCTTC. Translated, it gives CASSAHGSYGYTF.